This T cell receptor beta chain was sequenced in a study of blood T cells in healthy people across ages. In its sample, this clonotype was seen a few times. The second PCR ran roughly 6 to 11 cycles with a sample-barcoded 5' primer and J-beta primers. Each CDR3 protein is one row after TCRdb ran MiXCR on the 5' RACE reads. The data show 650,000 to 1,000,000 distinct CDR3 sequences, with about 45% seen just once and 15% to 20% held by the top ten. The germline gives CDR1 SGDLS, CDR2 YYNGEE. V shed 0 bases and J shed 5 bases, with 9 bases lying between them. This CDR3 spans 13 amino acids. This TCR was sampled from a man at least 80 years old in good health. The J gene is TRBJ2-7, the V gene TRBV9; D call uncertain. The sequenced sample was blood. The CDR3 region is CASSVDQEDEQYF. The CDR3 DNA sequence: TGTGCCAGCAGCGTAGATCAAGAAGACGAGCAGTACTTC.